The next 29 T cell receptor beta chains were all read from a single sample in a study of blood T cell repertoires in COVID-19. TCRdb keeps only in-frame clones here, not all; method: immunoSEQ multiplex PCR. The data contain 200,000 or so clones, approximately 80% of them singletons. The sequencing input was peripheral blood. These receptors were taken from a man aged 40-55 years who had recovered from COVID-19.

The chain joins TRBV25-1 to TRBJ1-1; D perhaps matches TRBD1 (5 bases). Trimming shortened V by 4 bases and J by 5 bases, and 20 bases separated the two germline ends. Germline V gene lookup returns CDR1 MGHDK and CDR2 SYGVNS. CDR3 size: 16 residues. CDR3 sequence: CASSVLSGARGTEAFF. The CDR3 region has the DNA TGTGCCAGCAGTGTATTATCCGGGGCCCGGGGGACTGAAGCTTTCTTT.

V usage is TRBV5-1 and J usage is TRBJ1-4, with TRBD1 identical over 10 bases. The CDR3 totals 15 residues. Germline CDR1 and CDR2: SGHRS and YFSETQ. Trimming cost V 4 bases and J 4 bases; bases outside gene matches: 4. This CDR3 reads CASSAGQGVNEKLFF. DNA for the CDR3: TGCGCCAGCAGCGCCGGACAGGGGGTTAATGAAAAACTGTTTTTT.

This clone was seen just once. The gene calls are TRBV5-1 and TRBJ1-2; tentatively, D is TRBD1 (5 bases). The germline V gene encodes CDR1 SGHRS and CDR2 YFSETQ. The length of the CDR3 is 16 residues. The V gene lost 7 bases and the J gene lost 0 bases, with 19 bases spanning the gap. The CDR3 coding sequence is TGCGCCAGCTTAGTCGGGAGCAGGGAACCTAACTATGGCTACACCTTC. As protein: CASLVGSREPNYGYTF.

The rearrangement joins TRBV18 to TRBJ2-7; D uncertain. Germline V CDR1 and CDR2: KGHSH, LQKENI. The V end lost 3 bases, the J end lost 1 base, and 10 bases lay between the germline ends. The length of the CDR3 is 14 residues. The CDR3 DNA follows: TGTGCCAGCTCACCGCCGACATCTTCCTACGAGCAGTACTTC. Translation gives CASSPPTSSYEQYF.

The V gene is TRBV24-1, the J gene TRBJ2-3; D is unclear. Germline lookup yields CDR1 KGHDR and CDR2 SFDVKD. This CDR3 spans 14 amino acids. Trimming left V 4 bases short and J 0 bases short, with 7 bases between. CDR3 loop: CATSDRFSTDTQYF. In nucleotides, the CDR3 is TGTGCCACCAGTGACAGGTTTAGCACAGATACGCAGTATTTT.

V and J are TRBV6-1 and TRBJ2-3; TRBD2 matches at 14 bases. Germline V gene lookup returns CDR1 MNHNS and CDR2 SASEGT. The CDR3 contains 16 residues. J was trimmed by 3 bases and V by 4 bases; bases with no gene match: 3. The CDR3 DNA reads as TGTGCCAGCAGTGTTGGACTAGCGGGAGGTACAGATACGCAGTATTTT. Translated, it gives CASSVGLAGGTDTQYF.

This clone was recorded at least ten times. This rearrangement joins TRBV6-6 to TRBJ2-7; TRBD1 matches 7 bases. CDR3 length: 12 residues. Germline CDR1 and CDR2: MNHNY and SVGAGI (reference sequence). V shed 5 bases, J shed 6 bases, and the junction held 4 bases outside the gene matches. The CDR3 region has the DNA TGTGCCAGCAGTGGACAGGTTAGCGAGCAGTACTTC. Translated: CASSGQVSEQYF.

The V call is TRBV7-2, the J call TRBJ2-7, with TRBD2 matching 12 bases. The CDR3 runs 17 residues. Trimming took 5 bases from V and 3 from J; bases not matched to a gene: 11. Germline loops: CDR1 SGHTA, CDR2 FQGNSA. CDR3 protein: CASSPSSGGALIYEQYF. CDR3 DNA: TGTGCCAGCAGCCCCTCTAGCGGGGGGGCCCTAATCTACGAGCAGTACTTC.

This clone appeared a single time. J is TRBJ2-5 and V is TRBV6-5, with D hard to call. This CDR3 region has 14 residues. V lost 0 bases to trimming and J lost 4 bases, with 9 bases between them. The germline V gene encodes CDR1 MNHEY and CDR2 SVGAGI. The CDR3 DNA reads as TGTGCCAGCAGTTACTCGTTCCACGGAGAGACCCAGTACTTC. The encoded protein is CASSYSFHGETQYF.

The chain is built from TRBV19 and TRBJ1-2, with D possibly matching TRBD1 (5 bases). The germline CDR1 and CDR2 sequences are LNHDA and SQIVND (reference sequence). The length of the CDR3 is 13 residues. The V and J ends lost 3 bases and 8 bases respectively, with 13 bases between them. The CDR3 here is CASSIRVFDGYTF. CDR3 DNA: TGTGCCAGTAGTATCAGGGTTTTCGACGGCTACACCTTC.

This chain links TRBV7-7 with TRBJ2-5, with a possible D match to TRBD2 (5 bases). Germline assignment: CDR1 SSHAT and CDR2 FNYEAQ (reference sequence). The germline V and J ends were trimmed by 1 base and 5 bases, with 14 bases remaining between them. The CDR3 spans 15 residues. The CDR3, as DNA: TGTGCCAGCAGCTTAGAAGGAATGGAGCGGGAGACCCAGTACTTC. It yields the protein CASSLEGMERETQYF.

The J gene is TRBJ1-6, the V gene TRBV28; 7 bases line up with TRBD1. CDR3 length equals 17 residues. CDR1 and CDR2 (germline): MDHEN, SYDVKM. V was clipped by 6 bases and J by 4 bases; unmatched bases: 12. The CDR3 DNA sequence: TGTGCCAGCAGCCTACAGACAGGGCTTTTATATAATTCACCCCTCCACTTT. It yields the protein CASSLQTGLLYNSPLHF.

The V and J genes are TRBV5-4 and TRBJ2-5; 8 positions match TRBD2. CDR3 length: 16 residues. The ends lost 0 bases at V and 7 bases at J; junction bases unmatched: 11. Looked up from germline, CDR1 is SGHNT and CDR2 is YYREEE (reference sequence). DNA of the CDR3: TGTGCCAGCAGCTTGGCGGGGAATGCGGGGGGTAGGACCCAGTACTTC. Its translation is CASSLAGNAGGRTQYF.

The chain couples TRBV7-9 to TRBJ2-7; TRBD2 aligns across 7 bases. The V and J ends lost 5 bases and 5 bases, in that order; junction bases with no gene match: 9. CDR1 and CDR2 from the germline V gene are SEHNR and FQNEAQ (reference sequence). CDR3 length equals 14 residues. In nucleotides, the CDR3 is TGTGCCAGCAGCCCCGTTCGGGGGGTCCACGAGCAGTACTTC. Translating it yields CASSPVRGVHEQYF.

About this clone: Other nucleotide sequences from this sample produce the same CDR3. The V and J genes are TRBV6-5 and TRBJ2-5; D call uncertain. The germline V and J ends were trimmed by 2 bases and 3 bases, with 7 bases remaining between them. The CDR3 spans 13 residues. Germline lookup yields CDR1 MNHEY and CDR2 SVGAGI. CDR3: CASSYRVEETQYF. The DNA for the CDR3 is TGTGCCAGCAGTTACCGGGTCGAAGAGACCCAGTACTTC.

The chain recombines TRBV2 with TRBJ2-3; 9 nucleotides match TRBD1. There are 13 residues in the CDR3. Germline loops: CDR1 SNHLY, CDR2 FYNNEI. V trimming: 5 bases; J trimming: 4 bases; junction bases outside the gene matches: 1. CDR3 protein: CASSWTGADTQYF. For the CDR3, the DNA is TGTGCCAGCAGTTGGACAGGGGCAGATACGCAGTATTTT.

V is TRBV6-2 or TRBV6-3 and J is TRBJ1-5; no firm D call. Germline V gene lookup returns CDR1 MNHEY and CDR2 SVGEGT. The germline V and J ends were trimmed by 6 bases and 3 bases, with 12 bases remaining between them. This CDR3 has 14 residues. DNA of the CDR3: TGTGCCAGCAGCCGCGGGATGTACAATCAGCCCCAGCATTTT. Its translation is CASSRGMYNQPQHF.

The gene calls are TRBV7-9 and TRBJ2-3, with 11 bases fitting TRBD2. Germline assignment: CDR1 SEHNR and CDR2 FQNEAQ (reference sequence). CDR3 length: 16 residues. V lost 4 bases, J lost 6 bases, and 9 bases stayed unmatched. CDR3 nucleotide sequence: TGTGCCAGCAGCTCACGGGGACTAGCGGTCGGGGATACGCAGTATTTT. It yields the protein CASSSRGLAVGDTQYF. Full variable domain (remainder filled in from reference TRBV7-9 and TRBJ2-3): DTGVSQNPRHKITKRGQNVTFRCDPISEHNRLYWYRQTLGQGPEFLTYFQNEAQLEKSRLLSDRFSAERPKGSFSTLEIQRTEQGDSAMYLCASSSRGLAVGDTQYFGPGTRLTVL.

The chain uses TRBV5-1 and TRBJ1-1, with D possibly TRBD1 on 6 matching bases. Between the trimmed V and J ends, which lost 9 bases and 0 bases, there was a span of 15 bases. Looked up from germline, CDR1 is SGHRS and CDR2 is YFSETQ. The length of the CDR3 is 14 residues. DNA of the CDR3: TGCGCCACCCGGACAGAAGGAATGAACACTGAAGCTTTCTTT. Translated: CATRTEGMNTEAFF. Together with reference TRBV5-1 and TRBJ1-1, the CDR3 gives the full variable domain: KAGVTQTPRYLIKTRGQQVTLSCSPISGHRSVSWYQQTPGQGLQFLFEYFSETQRNKGNFPGRFSGRQFSNSRSEMNVSTLELGDSALYLCATRTEGMNTEAFFGQGTRLTVV.

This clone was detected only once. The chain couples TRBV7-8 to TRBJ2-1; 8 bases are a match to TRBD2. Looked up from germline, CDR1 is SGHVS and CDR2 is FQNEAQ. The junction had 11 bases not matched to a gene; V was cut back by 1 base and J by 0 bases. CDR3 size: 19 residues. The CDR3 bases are TGTGCCAGCAGCTTAGGTAGGACTAGCTACTTAAGCTCCTACAATGAGCAGTTCTTC. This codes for CASSLGRTSYLSSYNEQFF.

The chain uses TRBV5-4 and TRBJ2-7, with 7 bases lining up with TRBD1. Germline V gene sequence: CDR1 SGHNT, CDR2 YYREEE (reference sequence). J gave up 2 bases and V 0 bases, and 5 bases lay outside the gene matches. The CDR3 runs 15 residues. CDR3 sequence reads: CASSLGPTGPYEQYF. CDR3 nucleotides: TGTGCCAGCAGCTTGGGTCCGACAGGGCCCTACGAGCAGTACTTC.

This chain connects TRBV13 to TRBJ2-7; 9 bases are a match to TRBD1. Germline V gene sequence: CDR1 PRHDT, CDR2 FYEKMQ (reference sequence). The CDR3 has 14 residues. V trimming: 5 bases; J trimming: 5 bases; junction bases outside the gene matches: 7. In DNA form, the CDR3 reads TGTGCCAGCAGCCCGGGACAGGGAAGGGACGAGCAGTACTTC. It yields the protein CASSPGQGRDEQYF.

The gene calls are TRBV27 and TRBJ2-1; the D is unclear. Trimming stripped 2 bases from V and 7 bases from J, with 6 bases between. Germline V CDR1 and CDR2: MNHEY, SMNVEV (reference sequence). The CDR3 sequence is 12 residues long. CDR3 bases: TGTGCCAGCAGTTTAGGAGAAAATGAGCAGTTCTTC. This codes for CASSLGENEQFF.

The CDR3 sequence is CASSRDRGYGYTF. CDR3 sequence (DNA): TGTGCCAGCAGTAGGGACAGGGGGTATGGCTACACCTTC. The V gene is TRBV5-4, the J gene TRBJ1-2; TRBD1 aligns across 11 bases. The germline CDR1 and CDR2 sequences are SGHNT and YYREEE (reference sequence). V dropped 5 bases and J dropped 5; count of bases not matched to a gene: 2. The CDR3 runs 13 residues.

The CDR3 region is CATRRGRGETQYF. The CDR3 DNA reads as TGTGCCACACGGAGGGGGCGCGGAGAGACCCAGTACTTC. The V call is TRBV19, the J call TRBJ2-5; tentatively, D is TRBD1 (7 bases). The CDR3 is made up of 13 amino acids. CDR1 LNHDA and CDR2 SQIVND come from the germline V gene (reference sequence). Trimming took 10 bases from V and 4 from J, leaving 16 bases between them.

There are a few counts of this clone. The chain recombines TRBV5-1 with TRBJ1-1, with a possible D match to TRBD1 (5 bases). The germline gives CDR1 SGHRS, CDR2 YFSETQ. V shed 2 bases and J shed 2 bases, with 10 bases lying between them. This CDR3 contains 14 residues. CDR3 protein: CASSLTQVNTEAFF. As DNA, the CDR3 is TGCGCCAGCAGCTTAACACAGGTAAACACTGAAGCTTTCTTT.

CDR3 sequence (DNA): TGTGCCAGCTCACCACAGTCGACCGGGACAGGGCTCTCCTACGAGCAGTACTTC. Protein sequence: CASSPQSTGTGLSYEQYF. The chain combines TRBV18 with TRBJ2-7; 9 bases agree with TRBD1. With V trimmed by 1 base and J by 0 bases, 10 bases remained unmatched. Germline V gene lookup returns CDR1 KGHSH and CDR2 LQKENI. The CDR3 is 18 residues long.

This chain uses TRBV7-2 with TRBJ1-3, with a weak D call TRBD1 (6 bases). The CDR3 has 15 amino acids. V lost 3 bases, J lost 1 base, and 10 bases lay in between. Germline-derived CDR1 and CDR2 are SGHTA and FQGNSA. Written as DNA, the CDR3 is TGTGCCAGCAGCTTCGACAGGAGATCTGGAAACACCATATATTTT. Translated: CASSFDRRSGNTIYF.

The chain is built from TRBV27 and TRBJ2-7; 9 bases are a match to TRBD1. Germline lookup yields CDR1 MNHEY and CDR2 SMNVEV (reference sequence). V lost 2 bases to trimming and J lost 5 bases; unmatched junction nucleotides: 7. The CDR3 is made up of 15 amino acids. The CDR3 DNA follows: TGTGCCAGCAGTTTAGGGACAGGGTCACCCCACGAGCAGTACTTC. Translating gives CASSLGTGSPHEQYF.